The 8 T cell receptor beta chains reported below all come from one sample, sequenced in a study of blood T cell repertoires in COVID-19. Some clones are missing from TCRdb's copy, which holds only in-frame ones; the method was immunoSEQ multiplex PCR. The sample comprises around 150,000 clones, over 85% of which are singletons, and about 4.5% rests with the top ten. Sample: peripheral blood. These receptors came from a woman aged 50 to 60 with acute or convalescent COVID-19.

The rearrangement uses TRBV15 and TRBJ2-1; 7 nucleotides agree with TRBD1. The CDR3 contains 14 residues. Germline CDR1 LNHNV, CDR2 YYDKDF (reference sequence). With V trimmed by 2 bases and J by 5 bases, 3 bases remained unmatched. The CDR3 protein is CATSRTGTDNEQFF. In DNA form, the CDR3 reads TGTGCCACCAGCAGAACCGGGACAGACAATGAGCAGTTCTTC.

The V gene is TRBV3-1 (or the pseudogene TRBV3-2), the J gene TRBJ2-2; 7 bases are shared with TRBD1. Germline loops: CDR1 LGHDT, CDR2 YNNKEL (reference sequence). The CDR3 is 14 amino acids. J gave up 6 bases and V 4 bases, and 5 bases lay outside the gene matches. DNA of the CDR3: TGTGCCAGCAGCCGTGACGGGACAGCCGGGGAGCTGTTTTTT. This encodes CASSRDGTAGELFF.

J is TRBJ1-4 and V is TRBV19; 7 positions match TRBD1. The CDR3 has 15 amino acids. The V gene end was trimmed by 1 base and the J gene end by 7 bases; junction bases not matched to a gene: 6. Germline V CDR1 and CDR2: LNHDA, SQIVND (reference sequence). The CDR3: CASSIGQGQGEKLFF. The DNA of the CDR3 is TGTGCCAGTAGTATAGGACAGGGCCAAGGTGAAAAACTGTTTTTT.

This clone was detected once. This CDR3 is CASSLDGSNTEAFF. The DNA of the CDR3 is TGTGCCAGCAGTTTAGACGGGTCGAACACTGAAGCTTTCTTT. V and J are TRBV27 and TRBJ1-1; no definite D call. This CDR3 comprises 14 residues. Germline V gene data show CDR1 as MNHEY and CDR2 as SMNVEV (reference sequence). The V end was cut by 2 bases, the J end by 1 base, with 8 bases between.

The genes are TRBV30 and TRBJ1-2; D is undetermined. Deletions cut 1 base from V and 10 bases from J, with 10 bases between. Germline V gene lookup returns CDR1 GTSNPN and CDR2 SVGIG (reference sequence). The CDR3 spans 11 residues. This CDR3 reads CAWSGASDYTF. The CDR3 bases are TGTGCCTGGAGTGGGGCATCAGACTACACCTTC.

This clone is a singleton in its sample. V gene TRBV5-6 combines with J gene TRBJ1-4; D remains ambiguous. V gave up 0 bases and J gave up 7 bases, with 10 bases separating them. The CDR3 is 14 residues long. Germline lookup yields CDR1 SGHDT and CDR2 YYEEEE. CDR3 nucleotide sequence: TGTGCCAGCAGCTTGGCCTTAGCTCCTGAAAAACTGTTTTTT. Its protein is CASSLALAPEKLFF.

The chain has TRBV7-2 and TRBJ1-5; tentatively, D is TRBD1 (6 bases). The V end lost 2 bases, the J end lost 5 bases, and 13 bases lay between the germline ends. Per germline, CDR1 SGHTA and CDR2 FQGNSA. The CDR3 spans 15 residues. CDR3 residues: CASSLWAGEDQPQHF. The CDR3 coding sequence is TGTGCCAGCAGCTTATGGGCAGGGGAAGATCAGCCCCAGCATTTT. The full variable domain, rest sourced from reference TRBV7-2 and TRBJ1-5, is GAGVSQSPSNKVTEKGKDVELRCDPISGHTALYWYRQSLGQGLEFLIYFQGNSAPDKSGLPSDRFSAERTGGSVSTLTIQRTQQEDSAVYLCASSLWAGEDQPQHFGDGTRLSIL.

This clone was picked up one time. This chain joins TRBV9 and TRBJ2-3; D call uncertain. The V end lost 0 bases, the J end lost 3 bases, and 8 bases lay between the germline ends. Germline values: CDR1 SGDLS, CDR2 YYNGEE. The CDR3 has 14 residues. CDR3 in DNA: TGTGCCAGCAGCGTAGATGCAGGAACAGATACGCAGTATTTT. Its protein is CASSVDAGTDTQYF. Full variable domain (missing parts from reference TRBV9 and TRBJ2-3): DSGVTQTPKHLITATGQRVTLRCSPRSGDLSVYWYQQSLDQGLQFLIQYYNGEERAKGNILERFSAQQFPDLHSELNLSSLELGDSALYFCASSVDAGTDTQYFGPGTRLTVL.